The rows below give T cell receptor beta chains drawn from one sample of a study of neoadjuvant anti-PD-1 for oral cavity cancer. Using immunoSEQ multiplex PCR, the repertoire was profiled, and TCRdb retains in-frame clones only, with some absent. The data contain around 13,000 clones, 65% to 75% of them seen just once; the ten biggest clones take up just over 2%. The sample was PBMCs, taken before nivolumab (anti-PD-1) treatment. The receptors shown here come from a person aged 35-80 years with oral cavity squamous cell carcinoma. The CDR3 runs from the conserved cysteine through the conserved F or W. The D gene is left open where the match is weak. Expanded clones get a size class; other rows say once, few or many, or leave the size out.

v_call	j_call	clone_size	d_call	cdr3_aa	cdr3_nt
TRBV7-9	TRBJ1-4	-	-	CASSLFPGGVKVEKLFF	TGTGCCAGCAGCCTTTTCCCTGGGGGGGTTAAAGTTGAAAAACTGTTTTTT
TRBV4-2	TRBJ2-7	-	TRBD2	CASTSQSGRAEEQYF	TGTGCCAGCACCAGCCAGAGCGGGAGGGCAGAAGAGCAGTACTTC
TRBV6-1	TRBJ1-6	-	-	CASSESGIGNSPLHF	TGTGCCAGCAGTGAATCTGGGATCGGAAATTCACCCCTCCACTTT
TRBV4-1	TRBJ2-1	-	TRBD2	CASSLGTSGINEQFF	TGCGCCAGCAGCCTCGGGACTAGCGGGATCAATGAGCAGTTCTTC
TRBV2	TRBJ1-2	few	-	CASRLGRDGYTF	TGTGCCAGCAGGTTGGGGAGGGATGGCTACACCTTC
TRBV7-8	TRBJ1-3	-	-	CASSSRDIGNTIYF	TGTGCCAGCAGCTCCCGGGACATTGGAAACACCATATATTTT
TRBV7-2	TRBJ2-5	-	-	CASSSAGQTTQYF	TGTGCCAGCTCGTCGGCGGGACAAACCACCCAGTACTTC
TRBV9	TRBJ2-3	-	TRBD2	CASSVIAGGMDTQYF	TGTGCCAGCAGCGTCATAGCGGGAGGGATGGATACGCAGTATTTT
TRBV21-1	TRBJ2-7	few	-	CASSGPTRTFSYEQYF	TGTGCCAGCAGCGGCCCTACTAGGACCTTCTCCTACGAGCAGTACTTC
TRBV19	TRBJ2-7	-	-	CASSIGSGYEQYF	TGTGCCAGTAGTATTGGGAGCGGATACGAGCAGTACTTC
TRBV29-1	TRBJ2-3	-	-	CSVVGGAIDTQYF	TGCAGCGTTGTAGGGGGGGCGATAGATACGCAGTATTTT
TRBV6-6	TRBJ1-2	-	-	CASSPRTAPNYGYTF	TGTGCCAGCAGTCCCCGGACAGCGCCTAACTATGGCTACACCTTC
TRBV28	TRBJ2-1	-	-	CASSSRSGEQFF	TGTGCCAGCAGTTCTCGTAGCGGAGAGCAGTTCTTC
TRBV5-7	TRBJ1-1	once	TRBD1	CASSGGQGEYESNTEAFF	TGTGCCAGCAGCGGCGGACAGGGGGAGTACGAATCGAACACTGAAGCTTTCTTT
TRBV5-4	TRBJ2-7	-	-	CASSLVVQPYEQYF	TGTGCCAGCAGCTTGGTAGTACAGCCCTACGAGCAGTACTTC
TRBV10-1	TRBJ1-3	few	-	CASIRTEAGNTIYF	TGCGCCAGCATCCGGACAGAGGCTGGAAACACCATATATTTT
TRBV27	TRBJ1-3	-	-	CASSSPGLSGNTIYF	TGTGCCAGCAGTTCCCCTGGGTTATCTGGAAACACCATATATTTT
TRBV5-4	TRBJ2-3	-	-	CASRYEPSGYGDTQYF	TGTGCCAGCAGATACGAACCTTCGGGGTACGGAGATACGCAGTATTTT